The 28 T cell receptor beta chains below were found in one sample sequenced in a study of control samples from healthy donors and cancer patients. Clones were sequenced by immunoSEQ multiplex PCR, and TCRdb holds only the in-frame ones, with some missing. The repertoire has around 100,000 clones, roughly 87% of them found once; the top ten carry over 15%. The specimen was blood. Every receptor here comes from a woman in her 50s in good health.

V usage is TRBV6-5 and J usage is TRBJ1-1; D remains unclear. V lost 2 bases to trimming and J lost 1 base, with 14 bases between them. This CDR3 comprises 16 residues. In germline, CDR1 is MNHEY, CDR2 SVGAGI. DNA for the CDR3: TGTGCCAGCAGTTACATCCGGGGATTCGGGAACACTGAAGCTTTCTTT. This gives the protein CASSYIRGFGNTEAFF.

This chain links TRBV27 with TRBJ2-1; TRBD2 might be the D (5 bases). V lost 9 bases and J lost 8, with 11 bases in between. The CDR3 is 11 residues long. The V gene's germline CDR1 is MNHEY and CDR2 SMNVEV (reference sequence). CDR3 amino acids: CASKEGYEQFF. The CDR3 DNA is TGTGCCAGTAAAGAGGGCTATGAGCAGTTCTTC.

This clone was picked up a small number of times. The V and J genes are TRBV7-3 and TRBJ1-2; D unresolved. CDR3 size: 13 residues. Trimming removed 4 bases at V and 8 bases at J, with 14 bases between. Germline V gene data show CDR1 as SGHTA and CDR2 as FQGTGA. CDR3: CASSSSTIEGYTF. DNA for the CDR3: TGTGCCAGCAGCTCGTCCACGATCGAAGGCTACACCTTC.

The chain has TRBV5-6 and TRBJ2-5; 7 bases fit TRBD2. The CDR3 contains 15 residues. CDR1 and CDR2 from the germline V gene are SGHDT and YYEEEE. The J segment lost 5 bases and the V segment lost 1 base, leaving 8 bases of the junction unmatched. Here the CDR3 DNA reads TGTGCCAGCAGCTTGAGGCTCCTGGGGGGGGAGACCCAGTACTTC. This translates into CASSLRLLGGETQYF.

The chain recombines TRBV27 with TRBJ2-5; unclear D gene. The CDR3 is 11 residues long. V shed 3 bases and J shed 5 bases, with 4 bases lying between them. Germline V lookup: CDR1 MNHEY, CDR2 SMNVEV (reference sequence). CDR3 loop: CASSLGETQYF. The CDR3 DNA follows: TGTGCCAGCAGTTTGGGGGAGACCCAGTACTTC.

DNA of the CDR3: TGTGCCACCAGTGATTTGATAGGGGGCCCAAGAACCGGGGAGCTGTTTTTT. Translation: CATSDLIGGPRTGELFF. The gene calls are TRBV24-1 and TRBJ2-2, with TRBD1 matching 7 bases. The CDR3 runs to 17 residues. From germline, CDR1 is KGHDR and CDR2 SFDVKD. Losses at the gene ends were 0 bases for V and 5 bases for J; bases not matched to a gene: 8.

In this sample, this clone turned up once. This chain joins TRBV7-2 and TRBJ2-1, with 7 bases aligning to TRBD1. V gave up 2 bases and J gave up 5 bases; unmatched junction bases: 6. CDR1 is SGHTA and CDR2 is FQGNSA in the germline V gene. CDR3 length: 15 amino acids. This chain's CDR3 is CASSLTGTENNEQFF. In DNA form, the CDR3 reads TGTGCCAGCAGCTTAACCGGGACAGAAAACAATGAGCAGTTCTTC.

This rearrangement joins TRBV3-1 (or the pseudogene TRBV3-2) to TRBJ2-2; 9 nucleotides match TRBD2. The CDR3 runs 17 residues. The V gene's germline CDR1 is LGHDT and CDR2 YNNKEL (reference sequence). V was pared by 0 bases and J by 2 bases, with 4 bases of the junction left unmatched. The CDR3, as DNA: TGTGCCAGCAGCCAAGATGGTAGCGGGGGTAACACCGGGGAGCTGTTTTTT. Translating gives CASSQDGSGGNTGELFF.

This clone was picked up a small number of times. The rearrangement joins TRBV7-7 to TRBJ2-5, with D unclear. Germline CDR1 and CDR2: SSHAT and FNYEAQ (reference sequence). CDR3 length equals 15 residues. The germline V and J ends were trimmed by 4 bases and 2 bases, with 14 bases remaining between them. CDR3 coding DNA: TGTGCCAGCAGCTCCAATTCAGGCGGACAAGAGACCCAGTACTTC. Its translation: CASSSNSGGQETQYF. The entire variable domain, with the rest obtained from reference TRBV7-7 and TRBJ2-5, is as follows: GAGVSQSPRYKVTKRGQDVTLRCDPISSHATLYWYQQALGQGPEFLTYFNYEAQPDKSGLPSDRFSAERPEGSISTLTIQRTEQRDSAMYRCASSSNSGGQETQYFGPGTRLLVL.

The V gene is TRBV3-1 (or the pseudogene TRBV3-2), the J gene TRBJ2-3; 8 bases agree with TRBD2. The CDR3 has 17 residues. Trimming cost V 2 bases and J 3 bases; bases outside gene matches: 10. The germline CDR1 and CDR2 sequences are LGHDT and YNNKEL (reference sequence). The CDR3, as DNA: TGTGCCAGCAGCCAACCCCGGGGCGGGGGGTCAACAGATACGCAGTATTTT. It translates to CASSQPRGGGSTDTQYF.

V usage is TRBV12-3 or TRBV12-4 and J usage is TRBJ1-1, with TRBD1 matching over 7 bases. The ends lost 10 bases at V and 5 bases at J; junction bases unmatched: 4. There are 11 residues in the CDR3. CDR3 sequence: CATTTGTEAFF. The DNA of the CDR3 is TGTGCCACCACGACAGGGACTGAAGCTTTCTTT.

CDR3 nucleotide sequence: TGTGCCAGCAGTTGGCCCGGGGGGGATACGCAGTATTTT. This codes for CASSWPGGDTQYF. J is TRBJ2-3 and V is TRBV6-5; TRBD2 matches 7 bases. The CDR3 is 13 residues long. J was trimmed by 6 bases and V by 4 bases; bases with no gene match: 4. The germline CDR1 and CDR2 sequences are MNHEY and SVGAGI.

The chain is built from TRBV9 and TRBJ2-1; D unresolved. The CDR3 sequence is 13 residues long. Germline V gene lookup returns CDR1 SGDLS and CDR2 YYNGEE. V lost 1 base, J lost 5 bases, and 7 bases lay in between. This CDR3 reads CASSVQGHNEQFF. CDR3 nucleotide sequence: TGTGCCAGCAGCGTACAAGGACACAATGAGCAGTTCTTC.

The chain recombines TRBV14 with TRBJ1-2, with 8 bases that match TRBD1. CDR1 SGHDN and CDR2 FVKESK come from the germline V gene. The CDR3 sequence is 13 residues long. Trimming at V came to 4 bases and at J to 8 bases, leaving 6 bases not matched to a gene. For the CDR3, the DNA is TGTGCCAGCAGCCTCACGACAGGGGCCGGCTACACCTTC. Protein sequence: CASSLTTGAGYTF.

This chain joins TRBV5-4 and TRBJ2-3, with D possibly matching TRBD2 (5 bases). Germline CDR1 reads SGHNT; CDR2 reads YYREEE (reference sequence). This CDR3 is 15 amino acids long. V lost 9 bases, J lost 3 bases, and 20 bases lay in between. CDR3 residues: CATTTGKGGTDTQYF. CDR3 coding DNA: TGTGCCACCACAACCGGGAAGGGTGGGACAGATACGCAGTATTTT.

This clone was counted a few times. The chain has TRBV19 and TRBJ1-5; D might be TRBD1 (5 bases). The V end lost 3 bases, the J end lost 9 bases, and 9 bases lay between the germline ends. CDR3 size: 12 residues. Germline loops: CDR1 LNHDA, CDR2 SQIVND (reference sequence). CDR3 region: CASSMGLRPQHF. The DNA for the CDR3 is TGTGCCAGTAGTATGGGGCTCAGGCCCCAGCATTTT.

The chain employs TRBV7-2 and TRBJ1-2, with D uncertain. Trimming cost V 4 bases and J 8 bases, with 20 bases left between them. Per germline, CDR1 SGHTA and CDR2 FQGNSA. This CDR3 has 15 residues. The CDR3 sequence: CASSSPPLPQRGYTF. The DNA for the CDR3 is TGTGCCAGCAGCTCTCCCCCTCTCCCGCAGCGGGGCTACACCTTC.

The chain recombines TRBV4-3 with TRBJ2-3, with D maybe TRBD2 (6 bases). The germline CDR1 and CDR2 sequences are LGHNA and YSLEER. Trimming removed 4 bases from V and 3 bases from J, with 20 bases in between. The CDR3 extends over 17 amino acids. For the CDR3, the DNA is TGCGCCAGCAGCCGCCAGTCCGTGGGAGGAGGGACAGATACGCAGTATTTT. Its protein is CASSRQSVGGGTDTQYF.

The CDR3 bases are TGCGCCAGCATCCTCCCGGGACCTAACACCGGGGAGCTGTTTTTT. Translated: CASILPGPNTGELFF. The genes are TRBV5-1 and TRBJ2-2; possibly TRBD1 or TRBD2 for D (5 bases each). Germline assignment: CDR1 SGHRS and CDR2 YFSETQ. This CDR3 has 15 residues. Trimming shortened V by 6 bases and J by 2 bases, and 14 bases separated the two germline ends.

The CDR3: CASSLAPGQKQTQYF. The CDR3 DNA reads TGTGCCAGCAGTTTAGCCCCAGGTCAGAAACAGACCCAGTACTTC. The rearrangement joins TRBV6-6 to TRBJ2-5; D not certain. Trimming shortened V by 4 bases and J by 6 bases, and 18 bases separated the two germline ends. CDR1 MNHNY and CDR2 SVGAGI come from the germline V gene (reference sequence). This CDR3 region has 15 residues.

The J gene is TRBJ2-7, the V gene TRBV23-1, with 8 bases aligning to TRBD1. TRBV23-1 is placed among ORFs of uncertain function. V trimming: 9 bases; J trimming: 2 bases; junction bases outside the gene matches: 0. The CDR3 covers 11 residues. The CDR3 loop reads CARDRAYEQYV. The CDR3 region has the DNA TGCGCCAGGGACAGGGCCTACGAGCAGTACGTC.

The V gene is TRBV5-4, the J gene TRBJ2-5; D is possibly TRBD1 (6 bases). V was clipped by 2 bases and J by 4 bases, with 15 bases between them. The CDR3 totals 15 residues. CDR1 SGHNT and CDR2 YYREEE come from the germline V gene (reference sequence). This CDR3 is CASSLGGHKGETQYF. DNA for the CDR3: TGTGCCAGCAGCTTAGGGGGACACAAGGGAGAGACCCAGTACTTC.

The V call is TRBV27, the J call TRBJ1-3; a weak D match, TRBD1 (6 bases). CDR1 and CDR2 from the germline V gene are MNHEY and SMNVEV (reference sequence). The CDR3 covers 14 residues. Trimming took 6 bases from V and 8 from J, leaving 17 bases between them. The CDR3: CASSVTGSADTIYF. The DNA for the CDR3 is TGTGCCAGCAGCGTCACAGGGTCCGCGGACACCATATATTTT.

This clone was observed a handful of times. The chain carries TRBV10-3 and TRBJ1-2, with D possibly matching TRBD1 (5 bases). The CDR3 is 15 residues long. Deletions cut 3 bases from V and 7 bases from J, with 18 bases between. Looked up from germline, CDR1 is ENHRY and CDR2 is SYGVKD. The CDR3: CAISDGDLTQGGYTF. The CDR3 DNA is TGTGCCATCAGTGATGGAGACCTAACTCAGGGTGGCTACACCTTC.

The chain recombines TRBV27 with TRBJ1-1; D is unclear. Germline V gene sequence: CDR1 MNHEY, CDR2 SMNVEV (reference sequence). The CDR3 loop spans 14 amino acids. Trimming took 5 bases from V and 5 from J, leaving 15 bases between them. The CDR3: CASSQVGRRTEAFF. DNA for the CDR3: TGTGCCAGCAGTCAGGTCGGCAGACGGACTGAAGCTTTCTTT.

The chain recombines TRBV11-2 with TRBJ2-5, with TRBD1 matching over 7 bases. The CDR3 is 13 residues long. Germline loops: CDR1 SGHAT, CDR2 FQNNGV. The V gene end was trimmed by 5 bases and the J gene end by 2 bases; junction bases not matched to a gene: 2. The CDR3 region is CASSPDRQETQYF. In DNA, the CDR3 is TGTGCCAGCAGCCCGGACAGGCAAGAGACCCAGTACTTC.

The rearrangement joins TRBV7-2 to TRBJ2-1; D not resolved. Germline lookup yields CDR1 SGHTA and CDR2 FQGNSA. The CDR3 covers 13 residues. The V and J ends lost 5 bases and 1 base respectively, with 6 bases between them. The CDR3 DNA is TGTGCCAGCAGCCCTCCGTCCTACAATGAGCAGTTCTTC. Its protein is CASSPPSYNEQFF.

V is TRBV19 and J is TRBJ1-1; D is undetermined. Germline V CDR1 and CDR2: LNHDA, SQIVND (reference sequence). This CDR3 is 12 amino acids long. V lost 5 bases to trimming and J lost 5 bases, with 9 bases between them. The CDR3 protein is CASSEQGTEAFF. The DNA for the CDR3 is TGTGCCAGTAGTGAACAAGGGACTGAAGCTTTCTTT.